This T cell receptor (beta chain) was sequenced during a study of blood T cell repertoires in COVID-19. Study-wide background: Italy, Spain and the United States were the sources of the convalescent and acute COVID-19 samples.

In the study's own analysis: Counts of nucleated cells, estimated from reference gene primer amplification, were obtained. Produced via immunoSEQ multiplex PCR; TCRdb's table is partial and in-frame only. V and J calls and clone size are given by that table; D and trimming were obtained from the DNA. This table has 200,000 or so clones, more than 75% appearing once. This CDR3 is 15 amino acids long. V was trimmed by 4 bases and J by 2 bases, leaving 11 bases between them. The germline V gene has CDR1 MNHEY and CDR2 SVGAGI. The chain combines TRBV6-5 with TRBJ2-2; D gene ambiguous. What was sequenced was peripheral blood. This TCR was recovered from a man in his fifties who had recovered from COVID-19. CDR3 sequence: CASSFMTKNTGELFF. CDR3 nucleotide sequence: TGTGCCAGCAGTTTCATGACAAAAAACACCGGGGAGCTGTTTTTT.